This record covers a single TCR beta chain. The CDR3 runs 14 residues. Deletions cut 2 bases from V and 1 base from J, with 8 bases between. Germline CDR1 is MGHRA and CDR2 is YSYEKL. The data originate from a study of blood T cell repertoires in COVID-19. Study details: Sources were T cells, B-cell-depleted T cells, or PBMCs; the material itself was cDNA or gDNA.

Under the authors' procedure: Reference gene primers were amplified, and this amplification served to estimate nucleated cell counts. Sequenced by immunoSEQ multiplex PCR; TCRdb stores in-frame clones only, minus some. The DNA was the basis for D and trimming; V, J and clone size are from that table. The sample has around 200,000 clones, approximately 82% seen once. Sequenced material: peripheral blood. The clonotype was recovered from a man in his fifties with active or convalescent COVID-19. The chain is built from TRBV4-1 and TRBJ2-5; D is unclear. CDR3 sequence reads: CASSQSVSQETQYF. The CDR3, as DNA: TGCGCCAGCAGCCAATCAGTATCCCAAGAGACCCAGTACTTC.